This T cell receptor (beta chain) was obtained from a study of Graves' ophthalmopathy and Graves' hyperthyroidism. This clonotype showed up just once. What it binds is not known. Amplified TCR beta CDR3 regions were obtained using RNA transcripts as template. First-round RT-PCR relied on HTBI primers, and a second-round multiplex PCR came next. TCRdb reanalysed the multiplex PCR reads using MiXCR and keeps one entry per CDR3 protein. The sample holds almost 750,000 distinct CDR3 sequences, 40% seen once. CDR1 is SNHLY and CDR2 is FYNNEI in the germline V gene. V lost 6 bases to trimming and J lost 4 bases, with 12 bases between them. There are 13 residues in the CDR3. General study points: Distinction of ophthalmopathy from stable hyperthyroidism by a 13-signature model reached 85% to 90% sensitivity and roughly 78% specificity.

The rearrangement joins TRBV2 to TRBJ2-5; D gene ambiguous. The sample taken for sequencing was peripheral blood. This TCR derives from an adult man with Graves' ophthalmopathy. The CDR3 reads CASSLSFRETQYF. CDR3 nucleotide sequence: TGTGCCAGCAGCCTTAGTTTTCGAGAGACCCAGTACTTC.